Listed here are 20 T cell receptor beta chains from one sample, sequenced in a study of EBV T-cell therapy then PD-1 blockade in nasopharyngeal carcinoma listed by TCRdb under 2021. Their antigens remain unidentified. Library method: the immunoSEQ multiplex PCR assay. Not all clones reach the TCRdb copy of this immuneACCESS table, which keeps in-frame sequences only. Checked studies attribute under half of the gap to unresolved V genes and leave the rest unexplained. This sample has under 25,000 clones in its table, and 84% of those were observed once. The ten largest account for 30% to 40% of the sample. Sample treatment or condition, as interpreted from the label and publication: AdE1-LMPpoly-expanded autologous EBV-specific T-cell therapy followed by anti-PD-1 nivolumab. The sequenced sample was CD8+ T cells from blood, obtained at roughly day 34 from a patient whose treatment included autologous EBV-specific T cells and nivolumab. Every receptor here comes from a man aged 35-49 years with nasopharyngeal carcinoma.

J is TRBJ2-5 and V is TRBV6-2 or TRBV6-3; TRBD1 matches at 7 bases. This CDR3 contains 15 residues. CDR1 is MNHEY and CDR2 is SVGEGT in the germline V gene. J was trimmed by 4 bases and V by 0 bases; bases with no gene match: 5. The CDR3 region is CASSYSRGLGETQYF. In nucleotides, the CDR3 is TGTGCCAGCAGTTACTCGAGGGGGCTGGGAGAGACCCAGTACTTC.

This clone was recorded a few times. The rearrangement links TRBV5-4 to TRBJ1-1, with no clear D. Looked up from germline, CDR1 is SGHNT and CDR2 is YYREEE (reference sequence). The length of the CDR3 is 15 residues. Trimming shortened V by 1 base and J by 1 base, and 11 bases separated the two germline ends. The CDR3 sequence: CASSLWQQGNTEAFF. CDR3 sequence (DNA): TGTGCCAGCAGCTTGTGGCAGCAAGGGAACACTGAAGCTTTCTTT.

The rearrangement joins TRBV7-9 to TRBJ1-5, with a possible D match to TRBD1 (6 bases). Germline assignment: CDR1 SEHNR and CDR2 FQNEAQ (reference sequence). The CDR3 length is 15 residues. Trimming removed 5 bases at V and 2 bases at J, with 13 bases between. The CDR3 loop reads CASSSTGPGNQPQHF. The DNA of the CDR3 is TGTGCCAGCAGCAGTACAGGGCCGGGCAATCAGCCCCAGCATTTT.

This sequence joins TRBV2 and TRBJ2-3; weak D call: TRBD2 (7 bases). Per the germline V gene, CDR1 is SNHLY and CDR2 is FYNNEI. V was cut by 3 bases and J by 4 bases, with 17 bases left in between. This CDR3 region has 16 residues. CDR3 amino acids: CASSDLGGGIADTQYF. The CDR3 nucleotides read TGTGCCAGCAGTGATTTGGGGGGGGGCATTGCAGATACGCAGTATTTT.

The CDR3 protein is CSASTPGVITEAFF. The CDR3 DNA follows: TGCAGTGCTAGTACACCAGGGGTAATAACTGAAGCTTTCTTT. The V gene is TRBV20-1, the J gene TRBJ1-1; tentatively, D is TRBD1 (6 bases). The V gene lost 3 bases and the J gene lost 5 bases, with 16 bases spanning the gap. CDR1 and CDR2 (germline): DFQATT, SNEGSKA (reference sequence). The CDR3 is made up of 14 amino acids.

The V gene is TRBV4-3, the J gene TRBJ2-2, with 8 bases matching TRBD1. The CDR3 runs 17 residues. Unmatched junction bases numbered 8, after V lost 1 base and J lost 4 bases. Germline assignment: CDR1 LGHNA and CDR2 YSLEER. The CDR3 sequence: CASSQGVAGGLTGELFF. Here the CDR3 DNA reads TGCGCCAGCAGCCAAGGGGTGGCAGGGGGCCTCACCGGGGAGCTGTTTTTT.

CDR3 sequence (DNA): TGTGCCAGCAGCTTAGGTCAGGGGAACACTGAAGCTTTCTTT. Its protein is CASSLGQGNTEAFF. The genes are TRBV7-6 and TRBJ1-1; tentative D call: TRBD1 (5 bases). This CDR3 contains 14 residues. Germline V gives CDR1 SGHVS, CDR2 FNYEAQ. V dropped 1 base and J dropped 1 base, with 7 bases sitting between them.

The CDR3 DNA is TGTGCCAGCAGTTACTCCCGCCCGGGCTCCAATGAGCAGTTCTTC. This sequence encodes CASSYSRPGSNEQFF. The J gene is TRBJ2-1, the V gene TRBV6-6; no definite D call. V was clipped by 0 bases and J by 6 bases, with 12 bases between them. This CDR3 spans 15 amino acids. CDR1 and CDR2 from the germline V gene are MNHNY and SVGAGI (reference sequence).

The chain recombines TRBV7-9 with TRBJ2-7; a possible D gene is TRBD2 (6 bases). CDR3 length: 15 residues. Trimming shortened V by 1 base and J by 2 bases, and 12 bases separated the two germline ends. Germline V lookup: CDR1 SEHNR, CDR2 FQNEAQ (reference sequence). The CDR3 loop is CASSLVLAATYEQYF. CDR3 in DNA: TGTGCCAGCAGCTTAGTTTTAGCGGCAACCTACGAGCAGTACTTC.

The rearrangement uses TRBV27 and TRBJ2-5; D gene uncertain. The ends were cut back, 3 bases at V and 2 bases at J, with 10 bases in the middle. CDR3 length: 14 amino acids. The germline gives CDR1 MNHEY, CDR2 SMNVEV (reference sequence). Here the CDR3 reads CASSFIDKQETQYF. The CDR3 DNA reads as TGTGCCAGCAGTTTTATAGATAAACAAGAGACCCAGTACTTC.

The chain recombines TRBV9 with TRBJ2-1; 7 bases are a match to TRBD2. The CDR3 extends over 16 amino acids. Germline V gene lookup returns CDR1 SGDLS and CDR2 YYNGEE. V shed 0 bases and J 0 bases; nucleotides not matched to a gene: 3. CDR3: CASSVEAGNSYNEQFF. The DNA for the CDR3 is TGTGCCAGCAGCGTAGAAGCGGGGAACTCCTACAATGAGCAGTTCTTC.

CDR3 DNA: TGTGCCAGCAGCTTGGACGGACTCAGGGACTATGGCTACACCTTC. Protein sequence: CASSLDGLRDYGYTF. This rearrangement joins TRBV7-2 to TRBJ1-2; tentatively, D is TRBD1 (5 bases). CDR1 and CDR2 (germline): SGHTA, FQGNSA. The CDR3 contains 15 residues. V was trimmed by 3 bases and J by 3 bases, leaving 14 bases between them.

The DNA for the CDR3 is TGTGCCACCAGTGATTTGCAGGCCGACCAAGAGACCCAGTACTTC. It specifies CATSDLQADQETQYF. The chain couples TRBV24-1 to TRBJ2-5; D gene unclear. V gave up 0 bases and J gave up 0 bases, with 7 bases separating them. Germline assignment: CDR1 KGHDR and CDR2 SFDVKD. The CDR3 runs to 15 residues.

The chain couples TRBV28 to TRBJ1-1; a weak D match, TRBD1 (5 bases). The CDR3 covers 14 residues. CDR1 and CDR2 from the germline V gene are MDHEN and SYDVKM. The V end was cut by 6 bases, the J end by 2 bases, with 13 bases between. The CDR3 spells CASRETGANTEAFF. CDR3 nucleotide sequence: TGTGCCAGCAGAGAGACCGGGGCCAACACTGAAGCTTTCTTT.

The chain is built from TRBV5-6 and TRBJ1-2, with a possible D match to TRBD1 (5 bases). The CDR3 covers 14 residues. V was cut by 0 bases and J by 4 bases, with 10 bases left in between. Germline V lookup: CDR1 SGHDT, CDR2 YYEEEE. In DNA form, the CDR3 reads TGTGCCAGCAGCTTGGGACAGTCAGGCTATGGCTACACCTTC. It specifies CASSLGQSGYGYTF.

The rearrangement uses TRBV5-1 and TRBJ2-1; D tentatively reads TRBD1 or TRBD2 (5 bases each). The V gene's germline CDR1 is SGHRS and CDR2 YFSETQ. The CDR3 extends over 16 amino acids. V dropped 3 bases and J dropped 7 bases, with 20 bases sitting between them. In DNA form, the CDR3 reads TGCGCCAGCAGCTGGCGAGCCCACGGGACGGGGAATGAGCAGTTCTTC. The encoded protein is CASSWRAHGTGNEQFF.

The rearrangement uses TRBV6-2 or TRBV6-3 and TRBJ2-1; D not resolved. The CDR3 totals 15 residues. With 2 bases removed from V and 0 bases from J, the gap between germline ends came to 8 bases. CDR1 and CDR2 (germline): MNHEY, SVGEGT. Here the CDR3 reads CASSYREPSYNEQFF. The CDR3 DNA sequence: TGTGCCAGCAGTTACAGGGAACCCTCCTACAATGAGCAGTTCTTC.

This clone occurred once. CDR3 loop: CSVDGVKELSSYNEQFF. The CDR3 DNA is TGCAGCGTTGATGGAGTTAAGGAGCTCAGCTCCTACAATGAGCAGTTCTTC. The rearrangement uses TRBV29-1 and TRBJ2-1; D remains ambiguous. Per germline, CDR1 SQVTM and CDR2 ANQGSEA. V was cut by 3 bases and J by 0 bases, with 18 bases left in between. The CDR3 runs to 17 residues.

The V call is TRBV12-3 or TRBV12-4, the J call TRBJ1-4; maybe TRBD1 (5 bases). Trimming shortened V by 2 bases and J by 13 bases, and 8 bases separated the two germline ends. This CDR3 comprises 11 residues. CDR3 coding DNA: TGTGCCAGCAGTTTAAACCAGGGACTGTTTTTT. Protein product: CASSLNQGLFF.

This chain links TRBV3-1 (or the pseudogene TRBV3-2) with TRBJ1-1; weak D call: TRBD1 (5 bases). V was clipped by 8 bases and J by 2 bases, with 9 bases between them. The CDR3 runs 12 residues. CDR1 LGHDT and CDR2 YNNKEL come from the germline V gene (reference sequence). The CDR3 loop reads CASGWGNTEAFF. CDR3 sequence (DNA): TGTGCCAGCGGCTGGGGCAACACTGAAGCTTTCTTT.